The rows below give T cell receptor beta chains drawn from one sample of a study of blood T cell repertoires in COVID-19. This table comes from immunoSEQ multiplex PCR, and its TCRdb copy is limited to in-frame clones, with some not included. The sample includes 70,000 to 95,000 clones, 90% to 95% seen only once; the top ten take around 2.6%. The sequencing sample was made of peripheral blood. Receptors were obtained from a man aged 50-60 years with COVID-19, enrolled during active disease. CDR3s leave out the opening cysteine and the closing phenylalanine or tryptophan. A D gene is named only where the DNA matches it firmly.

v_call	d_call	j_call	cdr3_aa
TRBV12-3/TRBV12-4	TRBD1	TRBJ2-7	ASSDRASYEQY
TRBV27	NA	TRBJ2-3	ASSLYPGVGTDTQY
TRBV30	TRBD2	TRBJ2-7	AWSVAGKYEQY
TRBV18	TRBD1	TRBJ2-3	ASSPTGDTQY
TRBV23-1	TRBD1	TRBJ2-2	ASSQSGTVNTGELF
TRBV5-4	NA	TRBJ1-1	ASSLSLQGNTEAF
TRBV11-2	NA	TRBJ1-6	ASSLGAGNNSPLH
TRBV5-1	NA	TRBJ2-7	ASRSSYEQY
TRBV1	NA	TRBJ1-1	TSSQARALNTEAF
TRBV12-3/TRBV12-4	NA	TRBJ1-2	ASSLEGVHGYT
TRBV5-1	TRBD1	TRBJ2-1	ASSPYPRDRDNNEQF
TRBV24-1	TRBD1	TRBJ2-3	ATSGQGETDTQY
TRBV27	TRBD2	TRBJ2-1	ASSGGSDYNEQF
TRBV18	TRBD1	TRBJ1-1	ASSPRTGVGNTEAF
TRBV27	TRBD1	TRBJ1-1	ASSLSGQGAWYTEAF
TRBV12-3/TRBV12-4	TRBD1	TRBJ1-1	ASTQTGGEAF
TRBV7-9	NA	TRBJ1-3	ALTTFSSGNTIY
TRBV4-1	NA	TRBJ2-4	ASSQGVTTY
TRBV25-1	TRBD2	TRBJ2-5	ASSTSGLLGFETQY
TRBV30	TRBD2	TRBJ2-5	AWSVGGTKTQY
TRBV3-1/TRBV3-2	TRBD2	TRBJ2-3	ASSPTSGSDTQY
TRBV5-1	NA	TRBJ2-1	ASSSQLQSYNEQF
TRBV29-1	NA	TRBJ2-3	SVGRSHTDTQY
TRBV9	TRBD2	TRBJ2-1	ASSVTSGSFDEQF
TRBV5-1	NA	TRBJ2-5	ASSSIGGAFLQETQY
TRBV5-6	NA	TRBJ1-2	ASSGGRYGYT
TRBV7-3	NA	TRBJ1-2	ASSLIRIQKSGYT
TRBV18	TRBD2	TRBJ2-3	ASDLAGGTDTQY
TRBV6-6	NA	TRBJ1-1	ASSWGGTEAF
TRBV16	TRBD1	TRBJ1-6	ASSQRGQANSPLH
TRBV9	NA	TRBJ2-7	ASSEGTGAPYEQY
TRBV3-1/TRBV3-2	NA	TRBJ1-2	ASSQLGSGGYT
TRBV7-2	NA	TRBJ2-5	ASSLREGGQTQY
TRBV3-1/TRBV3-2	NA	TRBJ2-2	ASSQDAFGVNTGELF
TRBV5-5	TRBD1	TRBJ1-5	ASSLAGTGAQPQH
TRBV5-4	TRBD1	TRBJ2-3	ASSLGQGDTQY